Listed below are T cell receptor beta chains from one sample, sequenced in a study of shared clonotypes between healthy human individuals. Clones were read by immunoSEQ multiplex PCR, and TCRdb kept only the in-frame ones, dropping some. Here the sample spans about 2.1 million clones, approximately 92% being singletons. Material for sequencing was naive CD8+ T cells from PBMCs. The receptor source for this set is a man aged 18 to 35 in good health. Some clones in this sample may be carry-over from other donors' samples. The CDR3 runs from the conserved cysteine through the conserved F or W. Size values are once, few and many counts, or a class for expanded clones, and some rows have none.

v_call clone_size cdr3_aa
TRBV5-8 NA CASSLGQVSYNEQFF
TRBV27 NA CASSLDSDTQYF
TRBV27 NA CASSTIGWGLASGTDTQYF
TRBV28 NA CASSPIPSSDQRDTQYF
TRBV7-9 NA CASSYRTGDYEQYF
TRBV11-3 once CASSYTHGTGGLADTIYF
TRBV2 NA CASSEAREHEQYF
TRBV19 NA CASRQVYSGANVLTF
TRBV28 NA CASRRTGQGRYGYTF
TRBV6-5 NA CASSLSRAISGNTIYF
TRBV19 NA CASSIAGNWFGYTF
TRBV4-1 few CASSQEGPLVGNTIYF
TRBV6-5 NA CASRGGGSNEKLFF
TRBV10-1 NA CASRGRISYNEQFF